The 10 T cell receptor beta chains in this list originate from one sample, sequenced in a study of blood T cells in healthy people across ages (dated by TCRdb to the mid-2010s). Receptor amplification or capture employed 5' RACE. Sequenced using an Illumina HiSeq 2500. A second PCR of roughly 7 to 11 cycles was performed with a sample-barcoded 5' primer and a J-beta primer mix. In TCRdb, the public reads were trimmed at Q25 with fastp and aligned with MiXCR, with productive beta chains retained. Each entry is one CDR3 protein sequence, shown with its most common DNA and genes. Recorded for this sample are 1.5 million to 2 million distinct CDR3 sequences; roughly 30% of them occurred a single time. Of the sample, 7% to 9% is held by the ten largest clones. Sequenced input: blood. Receptors were obtained from a woman in her 30s in good health.

V and J are TRBV6-2 or TRBV6-3 and TRBJ2-1; no clear D gene. This CDR3 is 13 amino acids long. Germline V gene data show CDR1 as MNHEY and CDR2 as SVGEGT. Trimming took 6 bases from V and 13 from J, leaving 19 bases between them. The CDR3 loop reads CASSSQKLDLQFF. Here the CDR3 DNA reads TGTGCCAGCAGCTCCCAAAAGTTGGACCTCCAGTTCTTC.

This clonotype was found many times. The genes are TRBV7-3 and TRBJ2-1; D not certain. There are 14 residues in the CDR3. Germline lookup yields CDR1 SGHTA and CDR2 FQGTGA. V lost 3 bases to trimming and J lost 4 bases, with 10 bases between them. DNA of the CDR3: TGTGCCAGCAGCTTCTCGCAGTCGTACAATGAGCAGTTCTTC. Its translation: CASSFSQSYNEQFF. The full variable domain, with the rest looked up from reference TRBV7-3 and TRBJ2-1, is GAGVSQTPSNKVTEKGKYVELRCDPISGHTALYWYRQSLGQGPEFLIYFQGTGAADDSGLPNDRFFAVRPEGSVSTLKIQRTERGDSAVYLCASSFSQSYNEQFFGPGTRLTVL.

This clonotype occurred a few times. The V gene is TRBV7-2, the J gene TRBJ2-3; TRBD2 is a possible D gene (6 bases). The CDR3 runs 13 residues. CDR1 is SGHTA, CDR2 FQGNSA, per germline. Trimming shortened V by 4 bases and J by 4 bases, and 9 bases separated the two germline ends. CDR3 sequence reads: CASSWSGADTQYF. In nucleotides, the CDR3 is TGTGCCAGCAGCTGGTCGGGAGCAGATACGCAGTATTTT.

This clonotype was detected only a few times. The gene calls are TRBV9 and TRBJ2-1; D is possibly TRBD2 (7 bases). Germline values: CDR1 SGDLS, CDR2 YYNGEE. The V gene lost 7 bases and the J gene lost 1 base, with 15 bases spanning the gap. The CDR3 is made up of 15 amino acids. The CDR3 here is CASGGGGGSYNEQFF. The CDR3 DNA follows: TGTGCCAGCGGGGGGGGAGGGGGGTCCTACAATGAGCAGTTCTTC.

This clonotype was picked up a small number of times. This chain links TRBV12-3 or TRBV12-4 with TRBJ2-3; perhaps TRBD1 as D (6 bases). The CDR3 has 13 residues. Trimming shortened V by 3 bases and J by 12 bases, and 16 bases separated the two germline ends. CDR3: CASSLTGPGNQYF. CDR3 coding DNA: TGTGCCAGCAGTTTGACAGGTCCCGGAAACCAGTATTTT.

Only a few counts were recorded for this clonotype. This chain uses TRBV28 with TRBJ2-7; D might be TRBD1 (5 bases). Per the germline V gene, CDR1 is MDHEN and CDR2 is SYDVKM. V lost 6 bases and J lost 2, with 11 bases in between. The CDR3 extends over 13 amino acids. The CDR3 region has the DNA TGTGCCAGCAGAGAGACAGAACCCTACGAGCAGTACTTC. Its translation is CASRETEPYEQYF.

This clonotype was observed a few times. The chain has TRBV5-1 and TRBJ1-6; TRBD1 is a possible D gene (6 bases). Germline values: CDR1 SGHRS, CDR2 YFSETQ. Trimming took 4 bases from V and 3 from J, leaving 11 bases between them. The length of the CDR3 is 15 residues. The CDR3 is CASSPGQNYNSPLHF. CDR3 DNA sequence: TGCGCCAGCAGCCCAGGACAGAACTATAATTCACCCCTCCACTTT.

The chain is built from TRBV12-3 or TRBV12-4 and TRBJ2-1, with 7 bases lining up with TRBD2. V dropped 5 bases and J dropped 12; count of bases not matched to a gene: 10. The CDR3 loop spans 13 amino acids. The CDR3: CASSEEGRGLQFF. In nucleotides, the CDR3 is TGTGCCAGCAGTGAGGAGGGGAGGGGACTGCAGTTCTTC.

The sample holds a few counts of this clonotype. This rearrangement joins TRBV20-1 to TRBJ2-5; 8 bases line up with TRBD2. Germline V lookup: CDR1 DFQATT, CDR2 SNEGSKA (reference sequence). CDR3 size: 15 residues. The V and J ends lost 5 bases and 5 bases, in that order; junction bases with no gene match: 13. CDR3 in amino acids: CSAGSVGGGSETQYF. The CDR3 region has the DNA TGCAGTGCTGGCTCCGTCGGGGGGGGGAGCGAGACCCAGTACTTC.

This clonotype was observed a few times. The chain uses TRBV12-3 or TRBV12-4 and TRBJ2-1; TRBD1 agrees at 7 bases. The CDR3 totals 15 residues. J gave up 3 bases and V 1 base, and 3 bases lay outside the gene matches. The CDR3 reads CASSLGDSIYNEQFF. The CDR3 nucleotides read TGTGCCAGCAGTTTAGGGGACAGCATCTACAATGAGCAGTTCTTC.